The 30 T cell receptor beta chains presented below share a single source sample, sequenced in a study of T cells in Graves' hyperthyroidism and ophthalmopathy. The source material, RNA transcripts, was used to amplify TCR beta CDR3 regions. A first-round RT-PCR of the TCR CDR3 used the HTBI primer set. TCRdb re-derived calls from the multiplex PCR reads in MiXCR, one entry per CDR3 protein. The top ten clones hold about 3.8% of a sample with 600,000 to 650,000 distinct CDR3 sequences, under 20% of them seen once. The sample consisted of blood. The receptors stem from a woman in her twenties or thirties with Graves' hyperthyroidism.

This clonotype was detected a few times. The chain links TRBV13 to TRBJ1-5; no firm D call. In germline, CDR1 is PRHDT, CDR2 FYEKMQ (reference sequence). The V end was cut by 2 bases, the J end by 0 bases, with 14 bases between. The CDR3 contains 17 residues. The CDR3 DNA sequence: TGTGCCAGCAGCTTAAGACCGGACGGGAATAGCAATCAGCCCCAGCATTTT. Protein product: CASSLRPDGNSNQPQHF. Full variable domain (rest looked up from reference TRBV13 and TRBJ1-5): AAGVIQSPRHLIKEKRETATLKCYPIPRHDTVYWYQQGPGQDPQFLISFYEKMQSDKGSIPDRFSAQQFSDYHSELNMSSLELGDSALYFCASSLRPDGNSNQPQHFGDGTRLSIL.

This clonotype was detected many times. This chain connects TRBV20-1 to TRBJ2-1; the match to TRBD2 covers 10 bases. Per germline, CDR1 DFQATT and CDR2 SNEGSKA (reference sequence). The CDR3 runs to 14 residues. CDR3 bases: TGCAGCGCCCTGGCTAGCGGGAGATCCTATGAGCAGTTCTTC. Its translation is CSALASGRSYEQFF.

The chain is built from TRBV13 and TRBJ2-1; 12 bases are shared with TRBD2. CDR3 length: 19 amino acids. Germline-derived CDR1 and CDR2 are PRHDT and FYEKMQ (reference sequence). After removal of 4 bases from V and 0 bases from J, the junction contained 10 bases not matched to a gene. The CDR3 loop reads CASSSRTSGAESSYNEQFF. CDR3 nucleotide sequence: TGTGCCAGCAGCTCCCGGACTAGCGGGGCCGAGAGCTCCTACAATGAGCAGTTCTTC. Drawing the rest from reference TRBV13 and TRBJ2-1, the complete variable domain is AAGVIQSPRHLIKEKRETATLKCYPIPRHDTVYWYQQGPGQDPQFLISFYEKMQSDKGSIPDRFSAQQFSDYHSELNMSSLELGDSALYFCASSSRTSGAESSYNEQFFGPGTRLTVL.

The chain couples TRBV19 to TRBJ2-3, with TRBD2 as a possible D gene (6 bases). CDR1 and CDR2 from the germline V gene are LNHDA and SQIVND (reference sequence). Trimming removed 3 bases at V and 1 base at J, with 14 bases between. The CDR3 is made up of 16 amino acids. The CDR3 sequence is CASSMAVGSGTDTQYF. CDR3 nucleotide sequence: TGTGCCAGTAGTATGGCCGTCGGGAGTGGCACAGATACGCAGTATTTT.

This clonotype occurred many times. This sequence joins TRBV6-1 and TRBJ2-7; D may be TRBD2 (6 bases). The germline gives CDR1 MNHNS, CDR2 SASEGT. CDR3 size: 14 residues. V was pared by 8 bases and J by 6 bases, with 20 bases between. CDR3 in DNA: TGTGCCAGCGGATCACGGGGGACCTCTTTCGAGCAGTACTTC. Protein sequence: CASGSRGTSFEQYF.

This clonotype was found many times. The gene calls are TRBV28 and TRBJ1-5; no clear D. CDR3 length: 15 amino acids. The germline CDR1 and CDR2 sequences are MDHEN and SYDVKM. Trimming shortened V by 7 bases and J by 2 bases, and 15 bases separated the two germline ends. CDR3 in DNA: TGTGCCAGCAAGATGAGGAGCGCGGGCAATCAGCCCCAGCATTTT. It translates to CASKMRSAGNQPQHF. Drawing the rest from reference TRBV28 and TRBJ1-5, the complete variable domain is DVKVTQSSRYLVKRTGEKVFLECVQDMDHENMFWYRQDPGLGLRLIYFSYDVKMKEKGDIPEGYSVSREKKERFSLILESASTNQTSMYLCASKMRSAGNQPQHFGDGTRLSIL.

The table lists this clonotype with many counts. The rearrangement links TRBV3-1 to TRBJ2-1; D gene uncertain. Germline V gene lookup returns CDR1 LGHDT and CDR2 YNNKEL (reference sequence). V dropped 1 base and J dropped 0 bases, with 7 bases sitting between them. This CDR3 has 15 residues. CDR3 nucleotides: TGTGCCAGCAGCCAAGTTCAGAGCTCCTACAATGAGCAGTTCTTC. Translating gives CASSQVQSSYNEQFF.

This clonotype was seen repeatedly, ten times or more. This chain links TRBV20-1 with TRBJ1-4, with 7 bases that match TRBD1. The germline CDR1 and CDR2 sequences are DFQATT and SNEGSKA (reference sequence). This CDR3 contains 15 residues. The V segment lost 3 bases and the J segment 10 bases; nucleotides outside the gene matches: 14. The CDR3 sequence: CSASGGQSNDGKLFF. The CDR3 DNA follows: TGCAGTGCTAGTGGGGGACAGTCAAATGATGGAAAACTGTTTTTT.

This clonotype occurred many times. The genes are TRBV3-1 and TRBJ2-2, with D uncertain. The ends were cut back, 4 bases at V and 6 bases at J, with 9 bases in the middle. Germline loops: CDR1 LGHDT, CDR2 YNNKEL (reference sequence). The CDR3 length is 13 residues. The CDR3 DNA sequence: TGTGCCAGCAGCCGAGGCCTACCCGGGGAGCTGTTTTTT. This codes for CASSRGLPGELFF.

There are many counts of this clonotype. V is TRBV5-1 and J is TRBJ2-5; 10 positions agree with TRBD2. This CDR3 has 16 residues. V shed 2 bases and J 1 base; nucleotides not matched to a gene: 5. Per the germline V gene, CDR1 is SGHRS and CDR2 is YFSETQ. The CDR3 loop reads CASSLTAGGLQETQYF. CDR3 sequence (DNA): TGCGCCAGCAGCTTAACAGCGGGAGGGCTCCAAGAGACCCAGTACTTC.

This clonotype was recorded at least ten times. The chain carries TRBV12-3 or TRBV12-4 and TRBJ1-3; TRBD1 is a possible D gene (5 bases). The CDR3 covers 12 residues. V was pared by 3 bases and J by 8 bases, with 8 bases between. CDR3 DNA: TGTGCCAGCAGTTTGGGCAGGGACACCATATATTTT. Residues: CASSLGRDTIYF.

The sample holds many counts of this clonotype. J is TRBJ2-7 and V is TRBV12-3 or TRBV12-4, with a tentative D call TRBD1 (5 bases). V gave up 5 bases and J gave up 0 bases, with 17 bases separating them. The CDR3 runs to 16 residues. CDR3 sequence: CASSLRGRLSSYEQYF. The CDR3 nucleotides are TGTGCCAGCAGTCTTAGGGGAAGGCTGAGCTCCTACGAGCAGTACTTC.

The V call is TRBV20-1, the J call TRBJ1-5; TRBD1 agrees at 9 bases. Germline V gives CDR1 DFQATT, CDR2 SNEGSKA (reference sequence). The CDR3 runs to 17 residues. V dropped 1 base and J dropped 1; count of bases not matched to a gene: 8. CDR3 nucleotides: TGCAGTGCTAGAGTTATACAGGGGGCACGAAGCAATCAGCCCCAGCATTTT. This encodes CSARVIQGARSNQPQHF.

This clonotype was detected many times. The chain carries TRBV27 and TRBJ1-1, with unresolved D. The ends were cut back, 6 bases at V and 3 bases at J, with 17 bases in the middle. Germline V gives CDR1 MNHEY, CDR2 SMNVEV (reference sequence). There are 15 residues in the CDR3. The CDR3 DNA sequence: TGTGCCAGCAGCTCGCTGCTCTCGCGGCACACTGAAGCTTTCTTT. Amino acids: CASSSLLSRHTEAFF.

V and J are TRBV11-2 and TRBJ2-5, with D tentatively TRBD1 (5 bases). CDR3 length: 15 residues. Trimming cost V 1 base and J 5 bases, with 14 bases left between them. From germline, CDR1 is SGHAT and CDR2 FQNNGV. The CDR3 sequence: CASSLGVKKGETQYF. In DNA, the CDR3 is TGTGCCAGCAGCTTAGGGGTCAAAAAGGGGGAGACCCAGTACTTC.

This clonotype was counted a few times. The rearrangement uses TRBV15 and TRBJ2-7; a possible D gene is TRBD2 (5 bases). CDR1 is LNHNV and CDR2 is YYDKDF in the germline V gene (reference sequence). CDR3 length: 15 amino acids. V dropped 5 bases and J dropped 2 bases, with 16 bases sitting between them. CDR3 in amino acids: CATSGSPRAPYEQYF. The CDR3 DNA sequence: TGTGCCACCAGCGGGAGCCCCCGGGCACCCTACGAGCAGTACTTC.

This clonotype was counted at least ten times. The chain uses TRBV3-1 and TRBJ2-3; 11 positions match TRBD2. CDR1 and CDR2 from the germline V gene are LGHDT and YNNKEL (reference sequence). Trimming cost V 1 base and J 4 bases; bases outside gene matches: 1. CDR3 length: 15 residues. The CDR3 loop reads CASSQGLAGSDTQYF. CDR3 bases: TGTGCCAGCAGCCAAGGACTAGCGGGGTCAGATACGCAGTATTTT.

There are a few counts of this clonotype. The CDR3 here is CASSQDGRGGEKLFF. DNA of the CDR3: TGCGCCAGCAGCCAAGACGGCAGGGGCGGTGAAAAACTGTTTTTT. V usage is TRBV4-3 and J usage is TRBJ1-4; possible D gene TRBD1, 6 bases. The CDR3 extends over 15 amino acids. V gave up 0 bases and J gave up 7 bases, with 12 bases separating them. The germline CDR1 and CDR2 sequences are LGHNA and YSLEER.

This clonotype was counted only a few times. The chain uses TRBV7-8 and TRBJ1-4; TRBD1 is a possible D gene (6 bases). V was trimmed by 5 bases and J by 2 bases, leaving 15 bases between them. Germline V CDR1 and CDR2: SGHVS, FQNEAQ. CDR3 size: 16 residues. The CDR3 sequence: CASSRILGGTNEKLFF. DNA for the CDR3: TGTGCCAGCAGCCGCATACTCGGGGGCACTAATGAAAAACTGTTTTTT. Full variable domain (rest looked up from reference TRBV7-8 and TRBJ1-4): GAGVSQSPRYKVAKRGQDVALRCDPISGHVSLFWYQQALGQGPEFLTYFQNEAQLDKSGLPSDRFFAERPEGSVSTLKIQRTQQEDSAVYLCASSRILGGTNEKLFFGSGTQLSVL.

With respect to this clonotype: One end of the junction fails to match germline, which may point to a read error. The chain links TRBV28 to TRBJ2-7; 8 bases align to TRBD1. CDR3 size: 14 residues. CDR1 and CDR2 (germline): MDHEN, SYDVKM. The CDR3 DNA reads as TGTGCCAGCGGATCTTACAGGGGGGCCTACGAGCAATACTTC. Protein product: CASGSYRGAYEQYF.

The rearrangement links TRBV9 to TRBJ2-1; a weak D match, TRBD1 (5 bases). Germline-derived CDR1 and CDR2 are SGDLS and YYNGEE. The V end was cut by 3 bases, the J end by 6 bases, with 13 bases between. The CDR3 sequence is 14 residues long. The CDR3 DNA sequence: TGTGCCAGCAGCGATCAGGGTATGGTCAATGAGCAGTTCTTC. Translating it yields CASSDQGMVNEQFF.

This clonotype has a handful of counts. This rearrangement joins TRBV19 to TRBJ1-1; D gene uncertain. The CDR3 length is 14 residues. The V end was cut by 3 bases, the J end by 0 bases, with 8 bases between. CDR1 is LNHDA, CDR2 SQIVND, per germline (reference sequence). Here the CDR3 reads CASSMAGMNTEAFF. The CDR3 bases are TGTGCCAGTAGTATGGCCGGGATGAACACTGAAGCTTTCTTT.

This clonotype was observed at least ten times. The rearrangement joins TRBV18 to TRBJ2-3, with 8 nucleotides matching TRBD2. V trimming: 3 bases; J trimming: 0 bases; junction bases outside the gene matches: 5. This CDR3 region has 16 residues. The V gene's germline CDR1 is KGHSH and CDR2 LQKENI. The CDR3 DNA follows: TGTGCCAGCTCACCTCATAGGACTAGCAGCACAGATACGCAGTATTTT. It is translated as CASSPHRTSSTDTQYF.

This chain links TRBV6-1 with TRBJ2-7; 8 bases match TRBD2. The trim removed 6 bases at V and 0 bases at J, leaving 16 bases unmatched. The CDR3 spans 18 residues. From germline, CDR1 is MNHNS and CDR2 SASEGT. CDR3 DNA: TGTGCCAGCAGGGCAGCGGGAGCTTGGGGAGGTAGCTCCTACGAGCAGTACTTC. The encoded protein is CASRAAGAWGGSSYEQYF.

This clonotype was recorded many times. The CDR3 coding sequence is TGTGCCAGCAGCCAAGAGGATGACTCCTACGAGCAGTACTTC. Protein sequence: CASSQEDDSYEQYF. The chain has TRBV3-1 and TRBJ2-7; D not certain. CDR1 and CDR2 (germline): LGHDT, YNNKEL (reference sequence). This CDR3 spans 14 amino acids. Trimming removed 0 bases at V and 0 bases at J, with 6 bases between.

The rearrangement joins TRBV24-1 to TRBJ1-2, with D tentatively TRBD1 (5 bases). CDR3 size: 17 residues. The V end was cut by 3 bases, the J end by 2 bases, with 18 bases between. From germline, CDR1 is KGHDR and CDR2 SFDVKD. CDR3 nucleotide sequence: TGTGCCACCAGTGATGGGGCAGGAACCAACTACAACTATGGCTACACCTTC. Residues: CATSDGAGTNYNYGYTF.

This clonotype has more than one count but fewer than ten. The genes are TRBV5-8 and TRBJ2-7; the D gene is possibly TRBD2 (6 bases). V gave up 4 bases and J gave up 3 bases, with 14 bases separating them. Germline values: CDR1 SGHTS, CDR2 YDEGEE. The CDR3 length is 14 residues. CDR3 protein: CASSLGGPLYEQYF. DNA for the CDR3: TGTGCCAGCAGCCTGGGGGGTCCCCTCTACGAGCAGTACTTC.

This clonotype was picked up many times. The J gene is TRBJ2-3, the V gene TRBV7-3; 9 nucleotides line up with TRBD1. The CDR3 sequence is 14 residues long. Germline V gives CDR1 SGHTA, CDR2 FQGTGA. V gave up 5 bases and J gave up 5 bases; unmatched junction bases: 5. The CDR3 DNA reads TGTGCCAGCAGCCCCCAGACAGGGGGAGATACGCAGTATTTT. It specifies CASSPQTGGDTQYF. The full variable domain, with the rest looked up from reference TRBV7-3 and TRBJ2-3, is GAGVSQTPSNKVTEKGKYVELRCDPISGHTALYWYRQSLGQGPEFLIYFQGTGAADDSGLPNDRFFAVRPEGSVSTLKIQRTERGDSAVYLCASSPQTGGDTQYFGPGTRLTVL.

About this clonotype: A much larger clone lies one base from this, so it may be a read error. The CDR3 sequence is CASMWDRGLGEQYF. The CDR3 DNA sequence: TGTGCCAGCATGTGGGACAGGGGGCTGGGGGAGCAGTACTTC. V usage is TRBV6-5 and J usage is TRBJ2-7, with TRBD1 matching over 12 bases. V lost 7 bases to trimming and J lost 7 bases; unmatched junction nucleotides: 8. The CDR3 runs 14 residues. Germline CDR1 reads MNHEY; CDR2 reads SVGAGI.

In this sample, this clonotype turned up many times. V usage is TRBV20-1 and J usage is TRBJ2-7, with 7 bases aligning to TRBD1. This CDR3 spans 13 amino acids. Germline CDR1 is DFQATT and CDR2 is SNEGSKA (reference sequence). J was trimmed by 3 bases and V by 4 bases; bases with no gene match: 6. The CDR3 spells CSATTGTDYEQYF. The DNA for the CDR3 is TGCAGTGCTACAACCGGGACAGACTACGAGCAGTACTTC.